This T cell receptor beta chain comes out of a study of control samples from healthy donors and cancer patients. Trimming pared 1 base from V and 7 bases from J, leaving 11 bases between. Germline V lookup: CDR1 SSHAT, CDR2 FNYEAQ (reference sequence). The CDR3 extends over 14 amino acids. Produced via immunoSEQ multiplex PCR; TCRdb's table is partial and in-frame only. Here the sample spans 65,000 to 95,000 clones, approximately 89% being singletons. V is TRBV7-7 and J is TRBJ2-1, with a possible D match to TRBD2 (6 bases). The TCR originated in a middle-aged man in good health. Source material: blood. As DNA, the CDR3 is TGTGCCAGCAGCTTAGGGGCAGGGAGGAATGAGCAGTTCTTC. This sequence encodes CASSLGAGRNEQFF.